The T cell receptor (beta chain) described here comes from a study of blood T cell repertoires in COVID-19. For the study at large: The samples span acute and convalescent COVID-19 from the United States, Italy and Spain. PBMCs, B-cell-depleted T cells, or T cells provided the cDNA or gDNA that made up the material.

The V and J ends lost 0 bases and 7 bases respectively, with 11 bases between them. Germline V lookup: CDR1 SGDLS, CDR2 YYNGEE. The CDR3 totals 15 residues. Under the authors' procedure: By means of reference gene primer amplification, nucleated cell counts were estimated. This table comes from immunoSEQ multiplex PCR, and its TCRdb copy is limited to in-frame clones, with some not included. D and trimming were read from the DNA, whereas the V and J calls and clone size are those reported in that table. Among 150,000 to 200,000 clones listed, approximately 90% were seen once. The sequenced sample consisted of peripheral blood. The TCR sequence derives from a man aged 55-75 years with active or convalescent COVID-19. This chain connects TRBV9 to TRBJ1-6; weak D call: TRBD1 (5 bases). The CDR3 bases are TGTGCCAGCAGCGTAGGCGGGGACGGGAATTCACCCCTCCACTTT. Translating it yields CASSVGGDGNSPLHF.